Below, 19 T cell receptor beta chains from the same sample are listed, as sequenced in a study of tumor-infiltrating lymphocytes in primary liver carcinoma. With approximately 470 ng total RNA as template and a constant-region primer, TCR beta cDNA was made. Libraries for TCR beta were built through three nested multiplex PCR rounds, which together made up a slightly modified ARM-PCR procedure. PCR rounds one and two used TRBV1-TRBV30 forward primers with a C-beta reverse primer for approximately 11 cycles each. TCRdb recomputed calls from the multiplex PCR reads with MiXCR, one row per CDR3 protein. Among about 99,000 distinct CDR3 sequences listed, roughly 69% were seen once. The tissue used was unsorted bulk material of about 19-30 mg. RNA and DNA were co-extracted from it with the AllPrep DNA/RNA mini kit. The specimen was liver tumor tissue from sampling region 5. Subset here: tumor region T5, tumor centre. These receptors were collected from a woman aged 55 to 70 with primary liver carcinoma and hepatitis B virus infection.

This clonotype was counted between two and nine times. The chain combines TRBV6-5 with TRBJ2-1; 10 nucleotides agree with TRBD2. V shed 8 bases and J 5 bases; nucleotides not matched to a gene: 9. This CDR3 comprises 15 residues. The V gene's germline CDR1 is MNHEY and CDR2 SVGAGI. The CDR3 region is CASRRGTSEHNEQFF. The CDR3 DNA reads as TGTGCCAGCCGTCGGGGGACTAGCGAACACAATGAGCAGTTCTTC.

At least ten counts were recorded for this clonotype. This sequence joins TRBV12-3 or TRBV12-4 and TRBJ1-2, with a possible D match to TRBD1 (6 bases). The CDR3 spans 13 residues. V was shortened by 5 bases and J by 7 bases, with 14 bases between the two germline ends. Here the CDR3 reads CASSRTGSSGYTF. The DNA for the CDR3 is TGTGCCAGCAGTCGCACAGGGAGTAGTGGCTACACCTTC.

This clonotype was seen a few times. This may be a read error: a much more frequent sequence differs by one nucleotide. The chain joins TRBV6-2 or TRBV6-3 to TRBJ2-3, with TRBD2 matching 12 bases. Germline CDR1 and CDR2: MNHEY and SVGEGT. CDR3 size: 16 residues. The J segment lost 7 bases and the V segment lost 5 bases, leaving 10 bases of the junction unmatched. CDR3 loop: CASSTETSGRFHTQYF. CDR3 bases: TGTGCCAGCAGTACGGAAACTAGCGGGAGGTTCCATACGCAGTATTTT.

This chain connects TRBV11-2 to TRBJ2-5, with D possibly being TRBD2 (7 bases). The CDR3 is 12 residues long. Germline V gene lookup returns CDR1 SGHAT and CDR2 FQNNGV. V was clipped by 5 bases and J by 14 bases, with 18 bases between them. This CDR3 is CASSLGGRRPYF. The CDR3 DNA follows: TGTGCCAGCAGCCTGGGGGGGCGGAGACCCTACTTC.

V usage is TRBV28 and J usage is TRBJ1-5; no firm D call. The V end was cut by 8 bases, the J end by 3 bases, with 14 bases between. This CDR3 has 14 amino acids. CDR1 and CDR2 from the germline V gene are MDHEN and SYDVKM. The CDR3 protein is CASSLEGYNQPQHF. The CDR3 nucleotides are TGTGCCAGCTCCTTGGAGGGTTACAATCAGCCCCAGCATTTT.

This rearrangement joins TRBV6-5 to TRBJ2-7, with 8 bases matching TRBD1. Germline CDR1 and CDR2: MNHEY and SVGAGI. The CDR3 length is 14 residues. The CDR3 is CAGSQTGVTYEQYF. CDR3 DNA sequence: TGTGCGGGCAGCCAGACAGGGGTAACCTACGAGCAGTACTTC.

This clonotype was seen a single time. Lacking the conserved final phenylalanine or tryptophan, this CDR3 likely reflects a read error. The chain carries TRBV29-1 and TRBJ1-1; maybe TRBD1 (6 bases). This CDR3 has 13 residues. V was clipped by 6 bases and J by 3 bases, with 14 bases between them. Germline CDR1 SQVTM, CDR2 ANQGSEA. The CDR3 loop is CSVLIGGDTEAFL. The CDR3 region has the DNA TGCAGCGTGCTGATAGGGGGTGACACTGAAGCTTTCTTG.

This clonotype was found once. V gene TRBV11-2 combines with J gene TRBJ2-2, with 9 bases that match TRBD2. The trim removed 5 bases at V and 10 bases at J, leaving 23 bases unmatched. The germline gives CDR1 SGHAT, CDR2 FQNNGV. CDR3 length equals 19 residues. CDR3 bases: TGTGCCAGCAGCCCCCGAGGGGGTAGCGGGAGTATAGCGGTCGAGGAGCTGTTTTTT. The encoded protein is CASSPRGGSGSIAVEELFF.

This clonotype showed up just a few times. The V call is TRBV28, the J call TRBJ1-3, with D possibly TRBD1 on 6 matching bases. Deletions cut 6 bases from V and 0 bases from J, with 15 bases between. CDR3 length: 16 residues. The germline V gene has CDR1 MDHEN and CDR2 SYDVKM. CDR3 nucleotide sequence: TGTGCCAGCAGGTTAGGGGGAGCCGCCTCTGGAAACACCATATATTTT. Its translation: CASRLGGAASGNTIYF.

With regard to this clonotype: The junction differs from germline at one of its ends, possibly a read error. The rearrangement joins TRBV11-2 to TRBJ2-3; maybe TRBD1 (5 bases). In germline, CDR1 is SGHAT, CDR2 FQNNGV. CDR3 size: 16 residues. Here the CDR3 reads CARSSTRLHGADAQYF. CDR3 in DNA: TGTGCCAGGAGCTCAACCCGGTTACATGGGGCAGATGCGCAGTATTTT.

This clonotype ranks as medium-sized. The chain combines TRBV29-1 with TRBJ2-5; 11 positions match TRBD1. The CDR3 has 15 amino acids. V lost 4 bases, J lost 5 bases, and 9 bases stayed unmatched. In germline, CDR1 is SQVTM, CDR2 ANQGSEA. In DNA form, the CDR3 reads TGCAGCGTTGGGTCCGGGACAGGGGGTCTGGAGACCCAGTACTTC. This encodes CSVGSGTGGLETQYF.

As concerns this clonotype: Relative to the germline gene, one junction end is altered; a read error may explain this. In DNA, the CDR3 is TGTGCCAGCAGCTTTACCCCACCGAGGAGCTCCTACGATGAGCAGCTCTTC. Translated: CASSFTPPRSSYDEQLF. The V call is TRBV11-2, the J call TRBJ2-1; D remains unclear. CDR1 is SGHAT and CDR2 is FQNNGV in the germline V gene. This CDR3 has 17 amino acids.

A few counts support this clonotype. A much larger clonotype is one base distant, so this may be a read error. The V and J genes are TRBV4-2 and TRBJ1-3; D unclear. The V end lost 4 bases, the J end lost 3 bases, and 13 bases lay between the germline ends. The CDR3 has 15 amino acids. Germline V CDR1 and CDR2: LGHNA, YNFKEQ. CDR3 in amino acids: CASSLEESHGNTIYF. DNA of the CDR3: TGTGCCAGCAGCCTGGAGGAATCGCATGGAAACACCATATATTTT.

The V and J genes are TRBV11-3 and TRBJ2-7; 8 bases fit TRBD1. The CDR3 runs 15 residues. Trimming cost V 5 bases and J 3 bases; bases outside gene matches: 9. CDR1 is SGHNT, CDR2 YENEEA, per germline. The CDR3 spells CASSEPSRGLYEQYF. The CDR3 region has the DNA TGTGCCAGCAGCGAGCCCTCCAGGGGGCTCTACGAGCAGTACTTC.

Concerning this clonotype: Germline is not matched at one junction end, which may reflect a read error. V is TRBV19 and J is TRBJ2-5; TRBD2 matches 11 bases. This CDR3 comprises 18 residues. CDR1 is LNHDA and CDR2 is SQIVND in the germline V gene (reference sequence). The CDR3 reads CANSIVAGGSSTQETQYF. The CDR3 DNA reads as TGTGCCAATAGTATCGTAGCGGGAGGGTCTTCAACTCAAGAGACCCAGTACTTC.

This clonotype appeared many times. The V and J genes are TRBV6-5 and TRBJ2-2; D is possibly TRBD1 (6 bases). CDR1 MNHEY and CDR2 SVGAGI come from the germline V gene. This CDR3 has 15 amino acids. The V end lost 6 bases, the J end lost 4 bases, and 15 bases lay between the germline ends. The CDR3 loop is CASRTSGVGTGELFF. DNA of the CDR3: TGTGCCAGCAGGACCTCAGGGGTGGGCACCGGGGAGCTGTTTTTT.

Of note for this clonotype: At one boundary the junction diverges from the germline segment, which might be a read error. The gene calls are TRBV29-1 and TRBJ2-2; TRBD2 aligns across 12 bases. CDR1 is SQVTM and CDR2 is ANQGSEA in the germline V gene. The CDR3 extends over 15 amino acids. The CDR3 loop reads CNVIPSGRDSGELFF. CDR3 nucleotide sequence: TGCAACGTTATACCTAGCGGGAGGGACTCTGGGGAGCTGTTTTTT.

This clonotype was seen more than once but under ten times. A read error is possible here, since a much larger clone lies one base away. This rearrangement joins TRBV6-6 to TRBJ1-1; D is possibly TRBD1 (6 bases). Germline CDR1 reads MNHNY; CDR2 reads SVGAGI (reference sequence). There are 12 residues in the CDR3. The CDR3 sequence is CASLQGDTEVFF. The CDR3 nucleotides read TGTGCCAGCCTACAGGGAGACACTGAAGTTTTCTTT.

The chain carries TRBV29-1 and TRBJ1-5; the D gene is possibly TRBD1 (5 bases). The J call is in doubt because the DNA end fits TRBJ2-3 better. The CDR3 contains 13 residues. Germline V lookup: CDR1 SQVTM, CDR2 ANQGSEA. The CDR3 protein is CSVATGRDQHQYF. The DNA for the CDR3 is TGCAGCGTTGCGACGGGCAGGGATCAGCACCAGTATTTT.